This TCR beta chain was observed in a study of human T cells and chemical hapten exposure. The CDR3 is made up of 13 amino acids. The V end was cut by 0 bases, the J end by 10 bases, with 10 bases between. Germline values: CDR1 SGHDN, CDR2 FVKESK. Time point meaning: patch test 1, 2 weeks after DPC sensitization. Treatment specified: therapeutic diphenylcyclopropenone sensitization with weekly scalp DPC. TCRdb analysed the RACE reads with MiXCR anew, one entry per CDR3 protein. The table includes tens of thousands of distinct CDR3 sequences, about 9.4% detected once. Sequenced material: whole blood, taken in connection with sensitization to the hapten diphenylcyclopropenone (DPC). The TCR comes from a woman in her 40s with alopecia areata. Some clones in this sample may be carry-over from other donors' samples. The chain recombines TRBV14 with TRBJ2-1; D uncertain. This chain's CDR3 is CASSQDLHSEQFF. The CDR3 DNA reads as TGTGCCAGCAGCCAAGATCTTCACAGCGAGCAGTTCTTC.